The 30 T cell receptor beta chains in this list originate from one sample, sequenced in a study of cytomegalovirus exposure and HLA in healthy donors. Both 60 Vbeta primers and 13 Jbeta primers went into the PCR. TCRdb's table, derived via immunoSEQ multiplex PCR, lists solely in-frame clones and lacks some. The repertoire consists of some 200,000 clones, with 60% to 80% occurring once and the leading ten covering roughly 1.9%. Sequencing used PBMCs. The receptors here all came from a man aged 18-30 years in good health and CMV-seronegative.

The chain has TRBV7-9 and TRBJ1-4; TRBD1 matches 7 bases. Trimming at V came to 2 bases and at J to 6 bases, leaving 3 bases not matched to a gene. Germline CDR1 SEHNR, CDR2 FQNEAQ (reference sequence). The CDR3 length is 14 residues. The CDR3 reads CASSLTGVDEKLFF. DNA of the CDR3: TGTGCCAGCAGCTTAACAGGGGTGGATGAAAAACTGTTTTTT. Filled out from reference TRBV7-9 and TRBJ1-4, the complete variable domain reads DTGVSQNPRHKITKRGQNVTFRCDPISEHNRLYWYRQTLGQGPEFLTYFQNEAQLEKSRLLSDRFSAERPKGSFSTLEIQRTEQGDSAMYLCASSLTGVDEKLFFGSGTQLSVL.

V is TRBV2 and J is TRBJ2-7, with 8 bases identical to TRBD1. This CDR3 contains 16 residues. V lost 7 bases and J lost 3; bases outside the gene matches: 14. Germline V lookup: CDR1 SNHLY, CDR2 FYNNEI. CDR3 sequence: CASTDPVDRDRYEQYF. In DNA form, the CDR3 reads TGTGCCAGCACCGATCCCGTGGACAGGGACCGCTACGAGCAGTACTTC.

The J gene is TRBJ1-6, the V gene TRBV18, with 10 bases matching TRBD1. The germline V gene has CDR1 KGHSH and CDR2 LQKENI. V shed 1 base and J 5 bases; nucleotides not matched to a gene: 2. The CDR3 has 16 residues. The CDR3 region has the DNA TGTGCCAGCTCACCACGACAGGGGGCGAATAATTCACCCCTCCACTTT. Translation gives CASSPRQGANNSPLHF.

This sequence joins TRBV5-1 and TRBJ2-3; possibly TRBD2 for D (6 bases). Germline-derived CDR1 and CDR2 are SGHRS and YFSETQ. V was cut by 3 bases and J by 2 bases, with 16 bases left in between. There are 16 residues in the CDR3. CDR3 nucleotide sequence: TGCGCCAGCAGCTGGGCCCCCGGAGGGCCCACAGATACGCAGTATTTT. Its translation: CASSWAPGGPTDTQYF.

The table lists this clone with a count of one. The J gene is TRBJ2-7, the V gene TRBV4-3; 10 bases agree with TRBD2. V lost 4 bases and J lost 1; bases outside the gene matches: 4. The germline CDR1 and CDR2 sequences are LGHNA and YSLEER. This CDR3 has 15 residues. The CDR3 is CASSPVTSGSYEQYF. The CDR3 nucleotides read TGCGCCAGCAGCCCCGTGACTAGCGGGTCCTACGAGCAGTACTTC.

V is TRBV2 and J is TRBJ1-1; TRBD1 aligns across 8 bases. The V gene's germline CDR1 is SNHLY and CDR2 FYNNEI. This CDR3 comprises 15 residues. Unmatched junction bases numbered 8, after V lost 0 bases and J lost 8 bases. The CDR3 sequence is CASSEASGGREEAFF. The CDR3 nucleotides are TGTGCCAGCAGTGAAGCGTCAGGGGGCCGAGAGGAAGCTTTCTTT.

V is TRBV5-1 and J is TRBJ2-3; TRBD2 might be the D (6 bases). The germline V gene encodes CDR1 SGHRS and CDR2 YFSETQ. This CDR3 contains 13 residues. Trimming left V 10 bases short and J 2 bases short, with 14 bases between. The CDR3 loop is CAGSGGDTDTQYF. The CDR3, as DNA: TGCGCCGGAAGCGGAGGGGACACAGATACGCAGTATTTT.

The V call is TRBV30, the J call TRBJ2-7; D unclear. This CDR3 region has 11 residues. Germline assignment: CDR1 GTSNPN and CDR2 SVGIG (reference sequence). V gave up 5 bases and J gave up 1 base, with 6 bases separating them. The CDR3 DNA reads TGTGCCTGGCAGAGGTCCTACGAGCAGTACTTC. Translating gives CAWQRSYEQYF.

On this clone itself: An end of the junction differs from the germline gene, which may be a read error. This rearrangement joins TRBV7-9 to TRBJ2-1, with TRBD1 matching over 7 bases. CDR3 length: 14 residues. CDR1 and CDR2 (germline): SEHNR, FQNEAQ (reference sequence). The CDR3 loop reads CSSSFRGSWDEQFF. CDR3 DNA: TGTTCCAGCAGCTTCAGGGGGAGTTGGGATGAGCAGTTCTTC.

The rearrangement joins TRBV28 to TRBJ2-1; TRBD1 is a possible D gene (5 bases). CDR1 and CDR2 from the germline V gene are MDHEN and SYDVKM. The length of the CDR3 is 15 residues. V was pared by 6 bases and J by 0 bases, with 12 bases between. DNA of the CDR3: TGTGCCAGCAGCCCGGACAATAGCTCCTACAATGAGCAGTTCTTC. It yields the protein CASSPDNSSYNEQFF.

This chain links TRBV2 with TRBJ2-5; 7 nucleotides align to TRBD2. Unmatched junction bases numbered 4, after V lost 5 bases and J lost 1 base. The germline V gene encodes CDR1 SNHLY and CDR2 FYNNEI. The CDR3 extends over 14 amino acids. CDR3 protein: CASSRSGAQETQYF. CDR3 sequence (DNA): TGTGCCAGCAGTCGAAGCGGGGCCCAAGAGACCCAGTACTTC.

The chain employs TRBV6-5 and TRBJ2-4; D perhaps matches TRBD2 (6 bases). This CDR3 is 15 amino acids long. From germline, CDR1 is MNHEY and CDR2 SVGAGI. V shed 1 base and J shed 5 bases, with 12 bases lying between them. DNA of the CDR3: TGTGCCAGCAGTTACTTCCCCGGCGGGGAAAACATTCAGTACTTC. Protein sequence: CASSYFPGGENIQYF.

The chain links TRBV29-1 to TRBJ2-3, with D possibly matching TRBD1 (5 bases). The ends were cut back, 1 base at V and 0 bases at J, with 11 bases in the middle. This CDR3 has 15 amino acids. CDR1 is SQVTM, CDR2 ANQGSEA, per germline. As DNA, the CDR3 is TGCAGCGTTGAAGCGACAGCCACTAGCACAGATACGCAGTATTTT. It translates to CSVEATATSTDTQYF.

The chain employs TRBV6-1 and TRBJ2-5, with D perhaps matching TRBD1 (7 bases). Per the germline V gene, CDR1 is MNHNS and CDR2 is SASEGT. The CDR3 totals 13 residues. The germline V and J ends were trimmed by 3 bases and 4 bases, with 9 bases remaining between them. CDR3 protein: CASSDQGGETQYF. The CDR3 region has the DNA TGTGCCAGCAGTGACCAGGGGGGAGAGACCCAGTACTTC.

The rearrangement uses TRBV29-1 and TRBJ2-7, with TRBD2 as a possible D gene (6 bases). The germline gives CDR1 SQVTM, CDR2 ANQGSEA. The CDR3 length is 11 residues. Trimming cost V 7 bases and J 4 bases, with 11 bases left between them. The CDR3 spells CSAARGYEQYF. In DNA form, the CDR3 reads TGCAGCGCAGCTCGGGGGTACGAGCAGTACTTC.

The chain employs TRBV2 and TRBJ2-7, with 10 bases identical to TRBD1. V lost 11 bases and J lost 5; bases outside the gene matches: 6. The V gene's germline CDR1 is SNHLY and CDR2 FYNNEI. The CDR3 covers 12 residues. CDR3 loop: CAGGTGEHEQYF. The DNA for the CDR3 is TGTGCCGGTGGGACAGGGGAACACGAGCAGTACTTC.

The chain employs TRBV27 and TRBJ2-7; D may be TRBD2 (6 bases). V was shortened by 6 bases and J by 5 bases, with 17 bases between the two germline ends. This CDR3 contains 14 residues. CDR1 is MNHEY and CDR2 is SMNVEV in the germline V gene (reference sequence). The CDR3 bases are TGTGCCAGCAGACCGTTGGGGGGACTGCACGAGCAGTACTTC. Protein product: CASRPLGGLHEQYF.

The chain links TRBV7-6 to TRBJ2-1; perhaps TRBD2 as D (6 bases). V shed 0 bases and J shed 6 bases, with 9 bases lying between them. Germline V lookup: CDR1 SGHVS, CDR2 FNYEAQ. The CDR3 consists of 14 residues. The CDR3 sequence: CASSLAASVNEQFF. The DNA of the CDR3 is TGTGCCAGCAGCTTAGCCGCTAGCGTCAATGAGCAGTTCTTC. The whole variable domain, filled in from reference TRBV7-6 and TRBJ2-1, reads GAGVSQSPRYKVTKRGQDVALRCDPISGHVSLYWYRQALGQGPEFLTYFNYEAQQDKSGLPNDRFSAERPEGSISTLTIQRTEQRDSAMYRCASSLAASVNEQFFGPGTRLTVL.

Comment on this clone: Other DNA sequences of this sample code for an identical CDR3. The chain carries TRBV27 and TRBJ1-2, with TRBD1 as a possible D gene (6 bases). The germline gives CDR1 MNHEY, CDR2 SMNVEV (reference sequence). The V gene lost 5 bases and the J gene lost 2 bases, with 15 bases spanning the gap. This CDR3 contains 15 residues. This CDR3 reads CASSPRTDRNYGYTF. The CDR3 DNA sequence: TGTGCCAGCAGTCCACGGACAGACCGGAACTATGGCTACACCTTC.

The chain links TRBV7-2 to TRBJ2-7, with TRBD2 matching over 10 bases. J gave up 3 bases and V 3 bases, and 8 bases lay outside the gene matches. This CDR3 is built from 16 residues. CDR1 and CDR2 from the germline V gene are SGHTA and FQGNSA. The CDR3 reads CASSFLSSGSNYEQYF. In DNA, the CDR3 is TGTGCCAGCAGCTTTCTTTCTAGCGGGAGTAACTACGAGCAGTACTTC.

This clone has just a few counts. The V and J genes are TRBV7-9 and TRBJ1-5, with D perhaps TRBD1 (5 bases). CDR3 length: 14 residues. CDR1 is SEHNR, CDR2 FQNEAQ, per germline (reference sequence). Trimming left V 1 base short and J 3 bases short, with 7 bases between. In nucleotides, the CDR3 is TGTGCCAGCAGCTTAGGCAGGGTCAATCAGCCCCAGCATTTT. The encoded protein is CASSLGRVNQPQHF.

The CDR3 loop is CASSDRGSQETQYF. DNA for the CDR3: TGTGCCAGCAGCGACAGGGGGTCCCAAGAGACCCAGTACTTC. The chain recombines TRBV13 with TRBJ2-5; TRBD1 agrees at 9 bases. The CDR3 is made up of 14 amino acids. CDR1 is PRHDT and CDR2 is FYEKMQ in the germline V gene (reference sequence). The J segment lost 1 base and the V segment lost 5 bases, leaving 2 bases of the junction unmatched. Combining the CDR3 with reference TRBV13 and TRBJ2-5 gives the whole variable domain AAGVIQSPRHLIKEKRETATLKCYPIPRHDTVYWYQQGPGQDPQFLISFYEKMQSDKGSIPDRFSAQQFSDYHSELNMSSLELGDSALYFCASSDRGSQETQYFGPGTRLLVL.

The genes are TRBV5-1 and TRBJ2-7; TRBD1 might be the D (6 bases). The CDR3 loop spans 13 amino acids. Germline V gene sequence: CDR1 SGHRS, CDR2 YFSETQ. With 7 bases removed from V and 6 bases from J, the gap between germline ends came to 17 bases. The CDR3, as DNA: TGCGCCAGCGCCGGTTCTCAGGGGTTCGAGCAGTACTTC. The encoded protein is CASAGSQGFEQYF.

This chain uses TRBV6-1 with TRBJ1-4; 7 bases agree with TRBD1. Germline lookup yields CDR1 MNHNS and CDR2 SASEGT. The V segment lost 6 bases and the J segment 4 bases; nucleotides outside the gene matches: 8. The CDR3 extends over 15 amino acids. Written as DNA, the CDR3 is TGTGCCAGCAGCATTGACAGGGCGAGTAATGAAAAACTGTTTTTT. Protein: CASSIDRASNEKLFF.

The chain employs TRBV9 and TRBJ2-7; 8 bases map to TRBD1. This CDR3 has 14 residues. The trim removed 4 bases at V and 3 bases at J, leaving 6 bases unmatched. Looked up from germline, CDR1 is SGDLS and CDR2 is YYNGEE. In DNA form, the CDR3 reads TGTGCCAGCAGCACTGAGACAGGGGACTACGAGCAGTACTTC. Protein: CASSTETGDYEQYF.

The V and J genes are TRBV7-9 and TRBJ1-4; a weak D match, TRBD1 (5 bases). The germline V gene has CDR1 SEHNR and CDR2 FQNEAQ (reference sequence). V dropped 5 bases and J dropped 6 bases, with 19 bases sitting between them. The length of the CDR3 is 16 residues. CDR3 DNA: TGTGCCAGCAGCGCCGTTTCGGGGACGGGGGATGAAAAACTGTTTTTT. Protein: CASSAVSGTGDEKLFF.

The chain couples TRBV15 to TRBJ2-7, with 11 bases identical to TRBD2. Germline CDR1 and CDR2: LNHNV and YYDKDF (reference sequence). This CDR3 has 18 amino acids. V shed 0 bases, J shed 2 bases, and the junction held 9 bases outside the gene matches. The CDR3 region has the DNA TGTGCCACCAGCAGAGATCCGTTTAGCGGGAGGGCCCCCTACGAGCAGTACTTC. This codes for CATSRDPFSGRAPYEQYF.

V usage is TRBV7-3 and J usage is TRBJ2-7; perhaps TRBD2 as D (5 bases). The ends were cut back, 5 bases at V and 3 bases at J, with 14 bases in the middle. The CDR3 spans 14 residues. Germline V gives CDR1 SGHTA, CDR2 FQGTGA. CDR3 loop: CASSEMPGSYEQYF. CDR3 bases: TGTGCCAGCAGCGAGATGCCGGGGAGCTACGAGCAGTACTTC.

The chain links TRBV7-9 to TRBJ1-2; the D gene is possibly TRBD1 (5 bases). This CDR3 is 13 amino acids long. Trimming removed 0 bases at V and 7 bases at J, with 9 bases between. Germline CDR1 and CDR2: SEHNR and FQNEAQ (reference sequence). The CDR3 nucleotides read TGTGCCAGCAGCTTAGCGGAAGGGGTTGGCTACACCTTC. Translating gives CASSLAEGVGYTF.

CDR3 bases: TGCAGCGTTCGACAGGGGGCGTATGGCTACACCTTC. Translated: CSVRQGAYGYTF. This chain links TRBV29-1 with TRBJ1-2, with 10 bases identical to TRBD1. In germline, CDR1 is SQVTM, CDR2 ANQGSEA. The J segment lost 5 bases and the V segment lost 5 bases, leaving 2 bases of the junction unmatched. This CDR3 region has 12 residues. Full variable domain (outside the CDR3, taken from reference TRBV29-1 and TRBJ1-2): SAVISQKPSRDICQRGTSLTIQCQVDSQVTMMFWYRQQPGQSLTLIATANQGSEATYESGFVIDKFPISRPNLTFSTLTVSNMSPEDSSIYLCSVRQGAYGYTFGSGTRLTVV.